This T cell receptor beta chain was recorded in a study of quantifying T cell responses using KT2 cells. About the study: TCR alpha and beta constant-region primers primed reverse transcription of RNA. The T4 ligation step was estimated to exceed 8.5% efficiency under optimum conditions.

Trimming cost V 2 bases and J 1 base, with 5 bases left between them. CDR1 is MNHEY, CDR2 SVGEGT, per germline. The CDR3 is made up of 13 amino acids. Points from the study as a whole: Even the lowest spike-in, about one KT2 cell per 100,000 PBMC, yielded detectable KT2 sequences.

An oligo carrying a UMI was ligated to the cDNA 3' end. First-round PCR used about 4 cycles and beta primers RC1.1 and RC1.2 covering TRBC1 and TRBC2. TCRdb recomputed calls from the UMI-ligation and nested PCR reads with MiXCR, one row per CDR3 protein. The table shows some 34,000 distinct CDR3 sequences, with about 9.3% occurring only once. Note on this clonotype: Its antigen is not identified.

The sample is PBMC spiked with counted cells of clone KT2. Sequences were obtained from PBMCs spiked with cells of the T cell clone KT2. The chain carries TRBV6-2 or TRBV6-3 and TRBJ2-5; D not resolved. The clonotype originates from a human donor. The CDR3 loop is CASSYGSQETQYF. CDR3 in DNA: TGTGCCAGCAGTTACGGAAGCCAAGAGACCCAGTACTTC.